These 24 T cell receptor beta chains were all obtained from the same sample, sequenced in a study of blood T cell repertoires in COVID-19. Some clones are missing from TCRdb's copy, which holds only in-frame ones; the method was immunoSEQ multiplex PCR. The data contain tens of thousands of clones, 90% of them singletons. Sequenced: peripheral blood. These receptors all stem from a man aged 45-60 years with acute or convalescent COVID-19.

The chain combines TRBV14 with TRBJ1-6; D remains ambiguous. With 4 bases removed from V and 5 bases from J, the gap between germline ends came to 12 bases. CDR3 length: 15 residues. Germline loops: CDR1 SGHDN, CDR2 FVKESK. CDR3 sequence: CASSRPGSDNSPLHF. The CDR3 coding sequence is TGTGCCAGCAGCCGACCGGGGTCCGATAATTCACCCCTCCACTTT.

The rearrangement joins TRBV7-2 to TRBJ2-7; TRBD2 is a possible D gene (6 bases). This CDR3 region has 16 residues. Per germline, CDR1 SGHTA and CDR2 FQGNSA. V lost 5 bases, J lost 2 bases, and 19 bases lay in between. In DNA form, the CDR3 reads TGTGCCAGCAGCCTAACCACTCGACTAGGAGCCTACGAGCAGTACTTC. Protein sequence: CASSLTTRLGAYEQYF.

The chain uses TRBV6-4 and TRBJ2-7; the match to TRBD2 covers 16 bases. The CDR3 covers 18 residues. V dropped 0 bases and J dropped 1; count of bases not matched to a gene: 3. Germline V gene lookup returns CDR1 MRHNA and CDR2 SNTAGT. The CDR3 protein is CASSDSGTSGRASYEQYF. CDR3 nucleotide sequence: TGTGCCAGCAGTGACTCGGGGACTAGCGGGAGGGCGTCCTACGAGCAGTACTTC.

V gene TRBV6-1 combines with J gene TRBJ1-6; 9 bases match TRBD1. V was pared by 4 bases and J by 8 bases, with 9 bases of the junction left unmatched. CDR3 size: 16 residues. Germline lookup yields CDR1 MNHNS and CDR2 SASEGT. CDR3 sequence: CASSGGQGYPDSPLHF. For the CDR3, the DNA is TGTGCCAGCAGTGGGGGACAGGGATATCCGGATTCACCCCTCCACTTT.

The rearrangement joins TRBV7-8 to TRBJ2-4, with D tentatively TRBD2 (6 bases). There are 17 residues in the CDR3. The germline V gene encodes CDR1 SGHVS and CDR2 FQNEAQ. V was shortened by 5 bases and J by 0 bases, with 17 bases between the two germline ends. DNA of the CDR3: TGTGCCAGCAGCCGGGGCGGGGTGGCGGAAGCCAAAAACATTCAGTACTTC. The encoded protein is CASSRGGVAEAKNIQYF.

Regarding this clone: Within the sample, other DNA sequences also encode this same CDR3. The chain carries TRBV7-9 and TRBJ2-2; TRBD2 matches 8 bases. The CDR3 spans 14 residues. CDR1 and CDR2 from the germline V gene are SEHNR and FQNEAQ (reference sequence). V was clipped by 10 bases and J by 3 bases; unmatched bases: 7. CDR3 nucleotides: TGTGCCAAACGAGCGGGAGTGGACACCGGGGAGCTGTTTTTT. Its translation is CAKRAGVDTGELFF.

The gene calls are TRBV19 and TRBJ1-2; D is unresolved. The germline V and J ends were trimmed by 7 bases and 7 bases, with 13 bases remaining between them. Per the germline V gene, CDR1 is LNHDA and CDR2 is SQIVND (reference sequence). The CDR3 is made up of 12 amino acids. In DNA form, the CDR3 reads TGTGCCAGTACCTCAAGGGAGTTTGGCTACACCTTC. Translated, it gives CASTSREFGYTF. Full variable domain (missing parts from reference TRBV19 and TRBJ1-2): DGGITQSPKYLFRKEGQNVTLSCEQNLNHDAMYWYRQDPGQGLRLIYYSQIVNDFQKGDIAEGYSVSREKKESFPLTVTSAQKNPTAFYLCASTSREFGYTFGSGTRLTVV.

The rearrangement uses TRBV5-1 and TRBJ2-2; D not resolved. Germline lookup yields CDR1 SGHRS and CDR2 YFSETQ. This CDR3 is 13 amino acids long. Trimming took 1 base from V and 2 from J, leaving 3 bases between them. CDR3 DNA: TGCGCCAGCAGCTTGACTAACACCGGGGAGCTGTTTTTT. It is translated as CASSLTNTGELFF.

A single count supports this clone. V and J are TRBV19 and TRBJ2-7; possibly TRBD2 for D (5 bases). The germline CDR1 and CDR2 sequences are LNHDA and SQIVND (reference sequence). The CDR3 runs 14 residues. V lost 3 bases and J lost 1, with 10 bases in between. The CDR3 DNA follows: TGTGCCAGTAGTATGACGGACTCTTCCTACGAGCAGTACTTC. Protein product: CASSMTDSSYEQYF.

The gene calls are TRBV9 and TRBJ1-3; unclear D gene. The CDR3 runs 15 residues. Germline V gene lookup returns CDR1 SGDLS and CDR2 YYNGEE. Between the trimmed V and J ends, which lost 2 bases and 0 bases, there was a span of 9 bases. The CDR3 here is CASSVFELSGNTIYF. CDR3 DNA sequence: TGTGCCAGCAGCGTGTTCGAACTCTCTGGAAACACCATATATTTT.

The chain combines TRBV14 with TRBJ1-2; possible D gene TRBD1, 5 bases. V lost 4 bases to trimming and J lost 5 bases, with 17 bases between them. The germline CDR1 and CDR2 sequences are SGHDN and FVKESK. The CDR3 runs 15 residues. CDR3 in DNA: TGTGCCAGCAGCCCCCGGAGCGACAGAACGTATGGCTACACCTTC. Translated: CASSPRSDRTYGYTF.

The CDR3 protein is CASSPREGGAGGRTDTQYF. As DNA, the CDR3 is TGTGCCAGCAGCCCCCGCGAAGGGGGAGCGGGAGGCCGGACAGATACGCAGTATTTT. The gene calls are TRBV7-6 and TRBJ2-3, with TRBD2 matching 9 bases. V was pared by 5 bases and J by 3 bases, with 18 bases of the junction left unmatched. There are 19 residues in the CDR3. Per the germline V gene, CDR1 is SGHVS and CDR2 is FNYEAQ. The full variable domain, completed using reference TRBV7-6 and TRBJ2-3, is GAGVSQSPRYKVTKRGQDVALRCDPISGHVSLYWYRQALGQGPEFLTYFNYEAQQDKSGLPNDRFSAERPEGSISTLTIQRTEQRDSAMYRCASSPREGGAGGRTDTQYFGPGTRLTVL.

V usage is TRBV5-1 and J usage is TRBJ1-5; 11 bases match TRBD1. Trimming cost V 3 bases and J 6 bases; bases outside gene matches: 2. Germline V gives CDR1 SGHRS, CDR2 YFSETQ. The length of the CDR3 is 14 residues. The CDR3 is CASSSGQGGQPQHF. CDR3 bases: TGCGCCAGCAGCTCGGGACAGGGGGGTCAGCCCCAGCATTTT.

This clone has only a few counts. CDR3 loop: CASSVSAKDEQFF. The CDR3 nucleotides are TGTGCCAGCAGTGTTAGCGCTAAAGATGAGCAGTTCTTC. The chain couples TRBV6-4 to TRBJ2-1, with D perhaps matching TRBD2 (5 bases). Per germline, CDR1 MRHNA and CDR2 SNTAGT. The CDR3 is 13 residues long. V dropped 4 bases and J dropped 8 bases, with 12 bases sitting between them.

V and J are TRBV11-2 and TRBJ1-2; tentatively, D is TRBD1 (5 bases). The V and J ends lost 5 bases and 3 bases respectively, with 16 bases between them. The CDR3 length is 15 residues. Germline lookup yields CDR1 SGHAT and CDR2 FQNNGV. CDR3 coding DNA: TGTGCCAGCAGCACGACACCCCAGGGCTACTATGGCTACACCTTC. Protein: CASSTTPQGYYGYTF.

This chain joins TRBV6-6 and TRBJ1-4; D not certain. The CDR3 sequence is 15 residues long. Germline V lookup: CDR1 MNHNY, CDR2 SVGAGI (reference sequence). Trimming left V 7 bases short and J 0 bases short, with 12 bases between. The CDR3 DNA sequence: TGTGCCAGCACCCTAAGCAGGTCAACTAATGAAAAACTGTTTTTT. It yields the protein CASTLSRSTNEKLFF.

J is TRBJ2-5 and V is TRBV5-4, with 12 bases aligning to TRBD2. Germline V gene sequence: CDR1 SGHNT, CDR2 YYREEE (reference sequence). The CDR3 spans 15 residues. V lost 3 bases, J lost 3 bases, and 3 bases stayed unmatched. CDR3 coding DNA: TGTGCCAGCAGCTCACGGACTAGCGGGGAAGAGACCCAGTACTTC. This encodes CASSSRTSGEETQYF.

This clone showed up just once. The chain employs TRBV19 and TRBJ1-1; a possible D gene is TRBD1 (6 bases). CDR1 is LNHDA and CDR2 is SQIVND in the germline V gene (reference sequence). This CDR3 contains 17 residues. Deletions cut 4 bases from V and 0 bases from J, with 18 bases between. The CDR3 spells CASSNIGGGFLNTEAFF. DNA for the CDR3: TGTGCCAGTAGTAATATAGGGGGGGGATTTTTGAACACTGAAGCTTTCTTT.

The chain joins TRBV5-1 to TRBJ1-2; weak D call: TRBD1 (6 bases). CDR3 length: 14 amino acids. Germline CDR1 and CDR2: SGHRS and YFSETQ. V was cut by 0 bases and J by 3 bases, with 9 bases left in between. The CDR3, as DNA: TGCGCCAGCAGCTTGGCAGGGGTGGACTATGGCTACACCTTC. Translated, it gives CASSLAGVDYGYTF.

Only one count was recorded for this clone. The chain combines TRBV6-5 with TRBJ2-5; D is perhaps TRBD1 (5 bases). V shed 4 bases and J shed 3 bases, with 9 bases lying between them. The CDR3 consists of 13 residues. Germline V CDR1 and CDR2: MNHEY, SVGAGI. DNA for the CDR3: TGTGCCAGCAGTTCGGACAAGAAAGAGACCCAGTACTTC. Amino acid sequence: CASSSDKKETQYF.

The chain joins TRBV12-5 to TRBJ1-5; D possibly corresponds to TRBD1 (6 bases). Germline CDR1 LGHNT, CDR2 FRNRAP. This CDR3 is built from 15 residues. Trimming removed 4 bases at V and 3 bases at J, with 13 bases between. The CDR3 nucleotides are TGTGCTAGTGGTTCGGACAGCCTCTACAATCAGCCCCAGCATTTT. As protein: CASGSDSLYNQPQHF.

The V and J genes are TRBV5-1 and TRBJ1-4; D is uncertain. This CDR3 region has 16 residues. Germline V gene data show CDR1 as SGHRS and CDR2 as YFSETQ. Between the trimmed V and J ends, which lost 4 bases and 0 bases, there was a span of 13 bases. CDR3 residues: CASSLFPGSTNEKLFF. Here the CDR3 DNA reads TGCGCCAGCAGCCTTTTCCCGGGATCAACTAATGAAAAACTGTTTTTT. The full variable domain, with the rest looked up from reference TRBV5-1 and TRBJ1-4, is KAGVTQTPRYLIKTRGQQVTLSCSPISGHRSVSWYQQTPGQGLQFLFEYFSETQRNKGNFPGRFSGRQFSNSRSEMNVSTLELGDSALYLCASSLFPGSTNEKLFFGSGTQLSVL.

The chain uses TRBV7-2 and TRBJ1-2; D ambiguous. Per the germline V gene, CDR1 is SGHTA and CDR2 is FQGNSA. This CDR3 contains 13 residues. Between the trimmed V and J ends, which lost 3 bases and 7 bases, there was a span of 12 bases. The CDR3 DNA reads as TGTGCCAGCAGCTTCTCGGGGAATGGTGGCTACACCTTC. Translation: CASSFSGNGGYTF.

The chain couples TRBV6-6 to TRBJ1-3, with a weak D call TRBD1 (5 bases). There are 14 residues in the CDR3. Trimming shortened V by 6 bases and J by 0 bases, and 9 bases separated the two germline ends. Germline values: CDR1 MNHNY, CDR2 SVGAGI (reference sequence). DNA of the CDR3: TGTGCCAGCAGGGAGGGGTTCTCTGGAAACACCATATATTTT. It codes for CASREGFSGNTIYF.